This T cell receptor (beta chain) appears in the sequencing data of a study of human T cells and chemical hapten exposure. Study background: The patients, most of them female, presented with alopecia areata, totalis or universalis.

With 1 base removed from V and 2 bases from J, the gap between germline ends came to 8 bases. The CDR3 runs 14 residues. CDR1 and CDR2 from the germline V gene are SEHNR and FQNEAQ (reference sequence). With respect to this clonotype: Its specificity is not known.

Individual cDNA molecules in this library carried unique molecular identifiers. In TCRdb, the RACE reads were re-called with MiXCR into one record per CDR3 protein. The table has 71,000 or so distinct CDR3 sequences, more than 8% seen once; the top ten hold approximately 3%. General observations from the study: Relative to controls, expanded TCRs formed significantly more large CDR3 similarity clusters.

Documented time point: patch test 1, 2 weeks after DPC sensitization. The sample's treatment: therapeutic diphenylcyclopropenone sensitization with weekly scalp DPC. Sample: whole blood, taken in connection with sensitization to the hapten diphenylcyclopropenone (DPC). V gene TRBV7-9 combines with J gene TRBJ2-5; D unclear. The TCR was taken from a woman aged 40 to 50 with alopecia areata. Some clones in this sample may be carry-over from other donors' samples. CDR3 nucleotide sequence: TGTGCCAGCAGCTTAGTGTCAATACAAGAGACCCAGTACTTC. This encodes CASSLVSIQETQYF.